One and the same sample provided the 23 T cell receptor beta chains below, sequenced in a study of CD8+CD57+ T cells in acquired aplastic anemia. The patients chosen for sequencing had shown expansion of CD8+CD57+ cells (detected by flow cytometry). The study profiled TCR beta VDJ and CDR3 using genomic DNA as template. Via MiXCR, TCRdb re-called the reads, giving one row per CDR3 protein. The repertoire holds 400,000 to 600,000 distinct CDR3 sequences, with 25% to 40% as singletons. The sequenced sample consisted of sorted CD4+, CD8+, or CD8+CD57+ T cells (not recorded which) from PBMCs. These receptors came from a human donor with aplastic anemia.

Points on this clonotype: A much larger clonotype is one base distant, so this may be a read error. The V call is TRBV6-1, the J call TRBJ2-2; either TRBD1 or TRBD2 may supply D (7 bases each). The CDR3 covers 14 residues. Per germline, CDR1 MNHNS and CDR2 SASEGT. CDR3 amino acids: CAISEPGGGRELFF. Written as DNA, the CDR3 is TGTGCCATCAGTGAACCAGGGGGGGGCCGGGAGCTGTTTTTT.

Of note for this clonotype: A read error may produce the germline difference seen at one junction end. The V gene is TRBV10-3, the J gene TRBJ1-6; a possible D gene is TRBD1 (6 bases). The CDR3 is 17 residues long. Per the germline V gene, CDR1 is ENHRY and CDR2 is SYGVKD. CDR3 DNA: TGTGCCAGCAGTTACAGGGCGGAAAGCTCCTATAATTCACCCCTCCACTTT. Translating gives CASSYRAESSYNSPLHF.

This clonotype was picked up many times. The chain is built from TRBV9 and TRBJ2-7, with 11 bases matching TRBD2. After removal of 5 bases from V and 4 bases from J, the junction contained 8 bases not matched to a gene. The germline V gene encodes CDR1 SGDLS and CDR2 YYNGEE. The CDR3 is 15 residues long. CDR3 DNA sequence: TGTGCCAGCAGTCCAACCGGGACTAGCGGTTACGAGCAGTACTTC. Its protein is CASSPTGTSGYEQYF.

This clonotype occurred many times. V is TRBV10-3 and J is TRBJ1-1; tentative D call: TRBD1 (5 bases). Trimming took 3 bases from V and 1 from J, leaving 9 bases between them. Germline lookup yields CDR1 ENHRY and CDR2 SYGVKD. This CDR3 has 14 amino acids. CDR3 residues: CAISDWDGNTEAFF. The CDR3, as DNA: TGTGCCATCAGTGATTGGGACGGGAACACTGAAGCTTTCTTT.

V is TRBV7-9 and J is TRBJ1-1; 8 positions match TRBD1. J was trimmed by 4 bases and V by 4 bases; bases with no gene match: 8. The CDR3 has 15 amino acids. CDR1 and CDR2 from the germline V gene are SEHNR and FQNEAQ (reference sequence). The chain's CDR3 is CASSYNRQGTTEAFF. CDR3 sequence (DNA): TGTGCCAGCAGCTACAACCGACAGGGGACCACTGAAGCTTTCTTT.

The V call is TRBV19, the J call TRBJ2-3; D may be TRBD1 (6 bases). This CDR3 has 18 amino acids. V was cut by 5 bases and J by 0 bases, with 21 bases left in between. CDR1 and CDR2 from the germline V gene are LNHDA and SQIVND (reference sequence). For the CDR3, the DNA is TGTGCCAGTAGTGCTCCCGGGTCCCAGGGGTACAGCACAGATACGCAGTATTTT. Protein sequence: CASSAPGSQGYSTDTQYF.

This clonotype was seen a handful of times. V and J are TRBV10-2 and TRBJ1-6; 7 bases line up with TRBD1. Losses at the gene ends were 10 bases for V and 11 bases for J; bases not matched to a gene: 14. Germline loops: CDR1 WSHSY, CDR2 SAAADI. The CDR3 extends over 14 amino acids. The chain's CDR3 is CAIRSQGSRPPLHF. CDR3 bases: TGCGCCATCAGATCACAGGGGTCACGGCCACCCCTCCACTTT.

This clonotype was picked up a small number of times. The chain joins TRBV2 to TRBJ1-5, with TRBD1 identical over 10 bases. Trimming took 6 bases from V and 4 from J; bases not matched to a gene: 6. The CDR3 consists of 15 residues. Germline CDR1 is SNHLY and CDR2 is FYNNEI. For the CDR3, the DNA is TGTGCCAGCAGCTCGACAGGGGGCGAAAATCAGCCCCAGCATTTT. Encoded protein: CASSSTGGENQPQHF.

This clonotype was observed a handful of times. This may be a read error, as it is one base from a much larger clone. The J gene is TRBJ1-1, the V gene TRBV6-1; 7 bases are shared with TRBD1. The CDR3 is made up of 13 amino acids. J lost 1 base, V lost 6 bases, and 2 bases had no gene match. Per germline, CDR1 MNHNS and CDR2 SASEGT. The CDR3 region has the DNA TGTGCCAGCAGAGCAGGGGGGAACACTGAAGCTTTCTTT. It translates to CASRAGGNTEAFF.

This clonotype was seen at least ten times. This rearrangement joins TRBV2 to TRBJ2-7; 7 nucleotides agree with TRBD2. Losses at the gene ends were 6 bases for V and 2 bases for J; bases not matched to a gene: 7. Germline CDR1 reads SNHLY; CDR2 reads FYNNEI. This CDR3 has 14 residues. The CDR3 DNA reads TGTGCCAGCAGGCCGGGTCGGGGGGCCTACGAGCAGTACTTC. Translating gives CASRPGRGAYEQYF.

The CDR3 DNA is TGTGCCAGCAGTGACCCGGCAGGGGGAACCTACGAGCAGTACTTC. Encoded protein: CASSDPAGGTYEQYF. This chain joins TRBV25-1 and TRBJ2-7; 7 bases agree with TRBD1. The J segment lost 2 bases and the V segment lost 3 bases, leaving 7 bases of the junction unmatched. Germline V gene lookup returns CDR1 MGHDK and CDR2 SYGVNS. CDR3 length: 15 residues.

This clonotype turned up a few times. The chain uses TRBV30 and TRBJ1-6; D is unresolved. Trimming pared 2 bases from V and 0 bases from J, leaving 8 bases between. Per the germline V gene, CDR1 is GTSNPN and CDR2 is SVGIG (reference sequence). The CDR3 is made up of 15 amino acids. The CDR3 DNA is TGTGCCTGGAGTTTGAGGAGCTCCTATAATTCACCCCTCCACTTT. Translation gives CAWSLRSSYNSPLHF.

This chain uses TRBV6-1 with TRBJ1-5, with D perhaps TRBD1 (5 bases). The CDR3 consists of 13 residues. Germline values: CDR1 MNHNS, CDR2 SASEGT. V lost 4 bases and J lost 5, with 9 bases in between. The CDR3 nucleotides are TGTGCCAGCAGTGCCTCAGGGTATCAGCCCCAGCATTTT. Protein sequence: CASSASGYQPQHF.

A few counts support this clonotype. The chain employs TRBV14 and TRBJ2-2; TRBD1 aligns across 10 bases. V trimming: 2 bases; J trimming: 3 bases; junction bases outside the gene matches: 18. Per the germline V gene, CDR1 is SGHDN and CDR2 is FVKESK. This CDR3 comprises 21 residues. CDR3 DNA sequence: TGTGCCAGCAGCCAAACCGAGGCCGGGACAGGGGACCCTGCGCACACCGGGGAGCTGTTTTTT. Translation: CASSQTEAGTGDPAHTGELFF.

J is TRBJ1-2 and V is TRBV3-1; the match to TRBD1 covers 7 bases. Unmatched junction bases numbered 10, after V lost 3 bases and J lost 3 bases. From germline, CDR1 is LGHDT and CDR2 YNNKEL (reference sequence). CDR3 length: 16 amino acids. Written as DNA, the CDR3 is TGTGCCAGCAGCCATACGCCGAGACAGGGAGACTATGGCTACACCTTC. Translating it yields CASSHTPRQGDYGYTF.

V and J are TRBV2 and TRBJ1-2; 8 nucleotides match TRBD1. CDR3 size: 14 residues. The V and J ends lost 4 bases and 1 base, in that order; junction bases with no gene match: 2. Germline loops: CDR1 SNHLY, CDR2 FYNNEI. The DNA of the CDR3 is TGTGCCAGCAGTGGGACAGGGCATAACTATGGCTACACCTTC. It is translated as CASSGTGHNYGYTF.

This clonotype has a handful of counts. The genes are TRBV20-1 and TRBJ2-2; D is possibly TRBD1 (5 bases). The germline CDR1 and CDR2 sequences are DFQATT and SNEGSKA (reference sequence). Trimming took off 4 bases at V and 8 bases at J, with 17 bases between the two ends. This CDR3 contains 14 residues. The CDR3 here is CSATPGRGTGELFF. CDR3 sequence (DNA): TGCAGTGCTACTCCGGGTAGGGGCACTGGGGAGCTGTTTTTT.

The J gene is TRBJ2-2, the V gene TRBV18; a weak D match, TRBD2 (6 bases). This CDR3 has 15 amino acids. Per the germline V gene, CDR1 is KGHSH and CDR2 is LQKENI. V lost 3 bases to trimming and J lost 3 bases, with 11 bases between them. The CDR3 region is CASSPTRGHTGELFF. CDR3 coding DNA: TGTGCCAGCTCACCGACGCGGGGTCACACCGGGGAGCTGTTTTTT.

This rearrangement joins TRBV10-3 to TRBJ1-6; 12 nucleotides line up with TRBD1. V dropped 5 bases and J dropped 7; count of bases not matched to a gene: 6. Germline CDR1 ENHRY, CDR2 SYGVKD. The CDR3 is made up of 16 amino acids. CDR3 region: CAISRRDRGRNSPLHF. The CDR3 coding sequence is TGTGCCATCAGTCGGCGGGACAGGGGGCGGAATTCACCCCTCCACTTT.

With respect to this clonotype: This could be a read error, since a much larger clone is one nucleotide away. The rearrangement joins TRBV10-3 to TRBJ1-2; weak D call: TRBD1 (5 bases). Per the germline V gene, CDR1 is ENHRY and CDR2 is SYGVKD. The germline V and J ends were trimmed by 3 bases and 4 bases, with 15 bases remaining between them. The CDR3 spans 15 residues. CDR3 in amino acids: CAISDSPGTAYGYTF. As DNA, the CDR3 is TGTGCCATCAGTGATTCACCCGGGACGGCCTATGGCTACACCTTC.

This clonotype was detected many times. The chain employs TRBV2 and TRBJ1-4, with D perhaps matching TRBD1 (6 bases). Trimming stripped 0 bases from V and 9 bases from J, with 11 bases between. The germline gives CDR1 SNHLY, CDR2 FYNNEI. The CDR3 is made up of 14 amino acids. CDR3 sequence: CASSEARGGQKLFF. CDR3 nucleotide sequence: TGTGCCAGCAGTGAAGCTAGGGGGGGGCAAAAACTGTTTTTT.

The gene calls are TRBV11-2 and TRBJ2-2; the match to TRBD2 covers 7 bases. This CDR3 spans 16 amino acids. With V trimmed by 5 bases and J by 2 bases, 8 bases remained unmatched. The germline V gene encodes CDR1 SGHAT and CDR2 FQNNGV. The CDR3 sequence is CASSPAGTTNTGELFF. The CDR3 DNA follows: TGTGCCAGCAGCCCAGCCGGGACTACAAACACCGGGGAGCTGTTTTTT.

This clonotype was detected a few times. J is TRBJ2-4 and V is TRBV20-1; no clear D gene. Between the trimmed V and J ends, which lost 3 bases and 0 bases, there was a span of 6 bases. Germline lookup yields CDR1 DFQATT and CDR2 SNEGSKA (reference sequence). This CDR3 region has 13 residues. The CDR3 loop is CSARNSAKNIQYF. CDR3 in DNA: TGCAGTGCTAGGAACTCAGCCAAAAACATTCAGTACTTC.